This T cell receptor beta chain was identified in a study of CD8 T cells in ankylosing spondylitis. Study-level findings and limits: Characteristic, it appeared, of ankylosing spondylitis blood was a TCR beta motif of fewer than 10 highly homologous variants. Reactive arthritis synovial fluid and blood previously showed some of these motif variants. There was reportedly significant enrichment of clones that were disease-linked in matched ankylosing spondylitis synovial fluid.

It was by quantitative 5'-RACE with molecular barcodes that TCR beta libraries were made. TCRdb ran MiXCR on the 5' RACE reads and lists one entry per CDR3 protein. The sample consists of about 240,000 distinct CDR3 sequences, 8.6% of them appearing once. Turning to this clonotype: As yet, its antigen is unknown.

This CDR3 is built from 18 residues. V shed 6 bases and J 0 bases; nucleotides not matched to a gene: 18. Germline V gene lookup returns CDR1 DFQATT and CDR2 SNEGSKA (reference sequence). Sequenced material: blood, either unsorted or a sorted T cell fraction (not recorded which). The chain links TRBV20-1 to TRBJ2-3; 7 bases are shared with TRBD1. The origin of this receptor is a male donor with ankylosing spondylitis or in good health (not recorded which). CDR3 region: CSAKILGQPGPSTDTQYF. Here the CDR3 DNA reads TGCAGTGCCAAAATCTTGGGACAGCCAGGACCAAGCACAGATACGCAGTATTTT.